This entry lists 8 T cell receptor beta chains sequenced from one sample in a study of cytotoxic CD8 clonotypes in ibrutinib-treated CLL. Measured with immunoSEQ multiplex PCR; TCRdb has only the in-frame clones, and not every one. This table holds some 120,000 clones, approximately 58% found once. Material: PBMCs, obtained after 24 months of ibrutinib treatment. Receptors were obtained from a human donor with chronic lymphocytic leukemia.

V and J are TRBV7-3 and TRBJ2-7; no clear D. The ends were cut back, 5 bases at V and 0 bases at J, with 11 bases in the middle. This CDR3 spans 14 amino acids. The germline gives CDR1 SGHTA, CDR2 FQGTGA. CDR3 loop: CASSLGPSSYEQYF. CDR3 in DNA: TGTGCCAGCAGCCTCGGGCCGAGCTCCTACGAGCAGTACTTC.

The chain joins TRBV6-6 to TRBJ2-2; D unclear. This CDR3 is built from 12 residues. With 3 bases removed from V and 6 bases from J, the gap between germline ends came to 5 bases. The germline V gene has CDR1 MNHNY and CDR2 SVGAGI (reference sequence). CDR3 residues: CASSYRAGELFF. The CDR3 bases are TGTGCCAGCAGTTATCGGGCCGGGGAGCTGTTTTTT.

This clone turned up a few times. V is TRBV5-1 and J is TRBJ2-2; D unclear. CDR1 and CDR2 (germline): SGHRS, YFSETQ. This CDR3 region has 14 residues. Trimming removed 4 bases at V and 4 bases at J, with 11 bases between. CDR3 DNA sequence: TGCGCCAGCAGCAAAGACTTGACCACCGGGGAGCTGTTTTTT. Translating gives CASSKDLTTGELFF.

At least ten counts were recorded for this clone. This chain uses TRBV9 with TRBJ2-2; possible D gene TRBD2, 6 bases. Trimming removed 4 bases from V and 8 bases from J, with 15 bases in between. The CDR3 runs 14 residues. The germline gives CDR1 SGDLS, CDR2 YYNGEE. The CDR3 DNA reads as TGTGCCAGCAGCCCTTCTGGAGGGCCTGGGGAGCTGTTTTTT. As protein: CASSPSGGPGELFF.

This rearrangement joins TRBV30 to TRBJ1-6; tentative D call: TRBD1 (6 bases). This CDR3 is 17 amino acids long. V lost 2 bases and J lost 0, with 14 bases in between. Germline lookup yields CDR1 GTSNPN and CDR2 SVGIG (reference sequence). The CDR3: CAWSSQGGSSYNSPLHF. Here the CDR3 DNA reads TGTGCCTGGAGTTCACAGGGTGGAAGCTCCTATAATTCACCCCTCCACTTT.

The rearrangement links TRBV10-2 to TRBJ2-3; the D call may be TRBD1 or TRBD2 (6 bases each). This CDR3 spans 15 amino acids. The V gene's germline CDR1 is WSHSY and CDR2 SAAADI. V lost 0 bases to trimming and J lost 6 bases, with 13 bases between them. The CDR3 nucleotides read TGCGCCAGCAGTGAGTCGAGGTTGGGGGGCGATACGCAGTATTTT. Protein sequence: CASSESRLGGDTQYF.

CDR3 sequence (DNA): TGTGCCTGCAGGAGGGAAATTAACACTGAAGCTTTCTTT. Its protein product is CACRREINTEAFF. The chain recombines TRBV30 with TRBJ1-1; D ambiguous. Germline CDR1 GTSNPN, CDR2 SVGIG (reference sequence). This CDR3 comprises 13 residues. V was shortened by 6 bases and J by 2 bases, with 13 bases between the two germline ends.

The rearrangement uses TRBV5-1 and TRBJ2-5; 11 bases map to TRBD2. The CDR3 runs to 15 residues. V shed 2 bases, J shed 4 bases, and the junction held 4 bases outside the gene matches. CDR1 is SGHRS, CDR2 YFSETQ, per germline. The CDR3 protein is CASSFGTSGLETQYF. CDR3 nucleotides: TGCGCCAGCAGCTTCGGGACTAGCGGTTTAGAGACCCAGTACTTC.